Shown below are 5 T cell receptor beta chains from a single sample sequenced in a study of T cells in women clearing cervical HPV infection. The method was immunoSEQ multiplex PCR; TCRdb's version includes in-frame clones alone and lacks a portion of them. The sample totals more than 45,000 clones. Sequenced input: blood buffy coat. These receptor sequences come from a woman aged 18 to 75 with a cervical HPV16 infection that either progressed to CIN3+ or cleared (not recorded which).

A remark on this clone: The CDR3 goes on 3 residues after the read ends, and that part is filled in from the germline J gene. The chain employs TRBV7-9 and TRBJ1-1, with a possible D match to TRBD1 (5 bases). Germline CDR1 SEHNR, CDR2 FQNEAQ (reference sequence). V lost 5 bases, J lost 3 bases, and 10 bases lay in between. This CDR3 contains 13 residues. The CDR3 DNA, read in part, is TGTGCCAGCAGCCCGGGGGACTACACTGAA. It yields the protein CASSPGDYTE. The entire CDR3 reads CASSPGDYTEAFF.

This clone ranks as medium-sized in terms of frequency. CDR3 amino acids: CASSEGGVSGANVLTF. The CDR3 bases that were read are TGTGCCAGCAGTGAAGGGGGGGTCTCTGGGGCCAACGTC. V and J are TRBV2 and TRBJ2-6, with D maybe TRBD2 (6 bases). Coverage ceases 3 residues before the CDR3 finishes, and the germline J gene fills in the end. This CDR3 contains 16 residues. Trimming took 1 base from V and 0 from J, leaving 7 bases between them. CDR1 and CDR2 (germline): SNHLY, FYNNEI.

In the case of this clone: The DNA ends 3 residues before the CDR3 does, and the rest of the CDR3 is filled in from the germline J gene. The V and J genes are TRBV19 and TRBJ1-2; D might be TRBD1 (5 bases). The V gene lost 2 bases and the J gene lost 2 bases, with 6 bases spanning the gap. CDR3 length equals 13 residues. Germline V gene lookup returns CDR1 LNHDA and CDR2 SQIVND (reference sequence). The sequenced part of the CDR3 DNA is TGTGCCAGTAGTATATGGGGCAACTATGGC. It codes for CASSIWGNYG. The full CDR3 sequence reads CASSIWGNYGYTF.

In regard to this clone: The read is 3 residues too short to cover the CDR3 end, so that end is filled in from the germline J gene. The chain employs TRBV7-8 and TRBJ1-5, with a possible D match to TRBD1 (5 bases). CDR3 length: 15 amino acids. The germline CDR1 and CDR2 sequences are SGHVS and FQNEAQ. Trimming pared 4 bases from V and 7 bases from J, leaving 17 bases between. The CDR3 DNA, read in part, is TGTGCCAGCAGCTCAGCTGCAGGGTCGAGCCAGCCC. Protein: CASSSAAGSSQP. The entire CDR3 is CASSSAAGSSQPQHF.

On this clone: Sequencing ends 3 residues short of the CDR3 end; the germline J gene provides the rest. J is TRBJ1-5 and V is TRBV5-6, with D unclear. Trimming pared 1 base from V and 2 bases from J, leaving 7 bases between. Germline CDR1 and CDR2: SGHDT and YYEEEE. CDR3 length: 14 amino acids. The covered CDR3 bases are TGTGCCAGCAGCTTGAGGCACGGCAATCAGCCC. Translation gives CASSLRHGNQP. The full CDR3 sequence reads CASSLRHGNQPQHF.